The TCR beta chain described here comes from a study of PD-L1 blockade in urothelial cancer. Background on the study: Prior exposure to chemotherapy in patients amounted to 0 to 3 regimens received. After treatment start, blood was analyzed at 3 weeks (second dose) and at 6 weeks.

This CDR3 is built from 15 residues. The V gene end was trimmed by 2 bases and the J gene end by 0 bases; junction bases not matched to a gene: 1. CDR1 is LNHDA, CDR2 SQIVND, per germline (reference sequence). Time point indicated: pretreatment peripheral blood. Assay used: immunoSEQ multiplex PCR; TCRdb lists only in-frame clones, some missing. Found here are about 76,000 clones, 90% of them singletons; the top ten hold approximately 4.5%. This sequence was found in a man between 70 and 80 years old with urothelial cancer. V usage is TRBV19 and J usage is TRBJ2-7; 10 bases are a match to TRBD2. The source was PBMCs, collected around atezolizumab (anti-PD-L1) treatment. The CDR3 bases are TGTGCCAGTAGTATACTAGCGGGAGTCTCCTACGAGCAGTACTTC. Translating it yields CASSILAGVSYEQYF. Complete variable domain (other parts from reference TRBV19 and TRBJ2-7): DGGITQSPKYLFRKEGQNVTLSCEQNLNHDAMYWYRQDPGQGLRLIYYSQIVNDFQKGDIAEGYSVSREKKESFPLTVTSAQKNPTAFYLCASSILAGVSYEQYFGPGTRLTVT.